This note documents a single TCR beta chain sequence. What it recognizes is unknown. The record originates from a study of blood T cells in healthy people across ages. Whole-study context: Capture via template switching afforded approximately one barcoded beta molecule per two T cells. Broader study findings: Roughly linear age-related decline in beta diversity appeared, significant by age approximately 40.

Each sample gave at least 6.5 million isolated PBMCs. The germline CDR1 and CDR2 sequences are MNHEY and SMNVEV (reference sequence). J lost 8 bases, V lost 6 bases, and 9 bases had no gene match. The CDR3 is 13 amino acids. Together with a sample-barcoded 5' primer, a J-beta primer mix was included in a second PCR lasting roughly 6 to 12 cycles. A template-switch adaptor that had 12 random nucleotides put a tag on each cDNA molecule. TCRdb called the 5' RACE reads again in MiXCR, with one record for every CDR3 protein. The top ten hold approximately 29% of the sample, which has fewer than 700,000 distinct CDR3 sequences, roughly 41% seen once.

The rearrangement links TRBV27 to TRBJ1-2; 7 bases line up with TRBD1. The sample was blood. The receptor comes from a man older than 75 in good health. For the CDR3, the DNA is TGTGCCAGCAGCCTAGGGGGCACGAGGGGCTACACCTTC. Amino acids: CASSLGGTRGYTF.